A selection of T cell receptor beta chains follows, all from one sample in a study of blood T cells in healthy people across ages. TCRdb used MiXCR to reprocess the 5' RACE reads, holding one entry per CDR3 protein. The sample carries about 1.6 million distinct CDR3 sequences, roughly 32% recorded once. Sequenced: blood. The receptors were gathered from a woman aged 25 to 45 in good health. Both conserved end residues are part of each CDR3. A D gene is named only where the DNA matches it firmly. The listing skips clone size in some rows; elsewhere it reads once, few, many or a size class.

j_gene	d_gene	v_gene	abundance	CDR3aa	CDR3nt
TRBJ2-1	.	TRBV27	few	CASSWTAIYNEQFF	TGTGCCAGCAGTTGGACAGCGATATACAATGAGCAGTTCTTC
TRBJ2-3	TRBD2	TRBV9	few	CASSVGVRLAGTDTQYF	TGTGCCAGCAGCGTAGGGGTTAGACTAGCTGGCACAGATACGCAGTATTTT
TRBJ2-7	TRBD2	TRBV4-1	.	CASSQVGSGRAREQYF	TGCGCCAGCAGCCAAGTAGGGAGCGGGAGGGCCAGGGAGCAGTACTTC
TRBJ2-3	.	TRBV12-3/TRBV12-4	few	CASSLSKTDTQYF	TGTGCCAGCAGTTTAAGCAAGACAGATACGCAGTATTTT
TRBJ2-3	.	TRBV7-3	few	CASSLRGFADTQYF	TGTGCCAGCAGCTTAAGGGGGTTTGCAGATACGCAGTATTTT
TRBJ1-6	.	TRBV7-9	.	CASSVIQGNSPLHF	TGTGCCAGCAGCGTTATCCAGGGGAATTCACCCCTCCACTTT
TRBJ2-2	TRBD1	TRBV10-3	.	CAIRRQGNTGELFF	TGTGCCATCAGGAGACAGGGGAACACCGGGGAGCTGTTTTTT
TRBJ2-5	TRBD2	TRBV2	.	CASSVRGLAGLSYQETQYF	TGTGCCAGCAGTGTCCGAGGACTAGCGGGGTTATCCTACCAAGAGACCCAGTACTTC
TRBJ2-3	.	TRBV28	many	CASSPPGRVIAQYF	TGTGCCAGCAGTCCCCCGGGACGCGTTATCGCGCAGTATTTT
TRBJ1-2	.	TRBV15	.	CATSTGGTMFLNYGYTF	TGTGCCACCAGCACGGGTGGGACGATGTTCTTAAACTATGGCTACACCTTC
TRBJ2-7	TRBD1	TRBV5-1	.	CASSWTGGVGQFHEQYF	TGCGCCAGCAGCTGGACAGGGGGAGTCGGACAATTCCACGAGCAGTACTTC
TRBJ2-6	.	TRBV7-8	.	CASSLVGGGPSGANVLTF	TGTGCCAGCAGCTTAGTGGGAGGGGGGCCCTCTGGGGCCAACGTCCTGACTTTC
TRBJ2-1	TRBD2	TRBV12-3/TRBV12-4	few	CASSSLAANYNEQFF	TGTGCCAGCAGTTCTCTAGCGGCCAACTACAATGAGCAGTTCTTC
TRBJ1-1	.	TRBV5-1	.	CASSLSFRETEAFF	TGCGCCAGCAGCTTGAGTTTCAGGGAGACTGAAGCTTTCTTT
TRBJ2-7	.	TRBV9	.	CASSVQGGEQYF	TGTGCCAGCAGCGTTCAGGGAGGCGAGCAGTACTTC
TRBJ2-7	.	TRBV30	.	CAWSVWVNEQYF	TGTGCCTGGAGTGTATGGGTCAATGAGCAGTACTTC
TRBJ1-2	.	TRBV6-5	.	CASSLGIGPNYGYTF	TGTGCCAGCAGTTTAGGTATCGGGCCAAACTATGGCTACACCTTC
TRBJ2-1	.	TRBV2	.	CASSEGQGTWDEQFF	TGTGCCAGCAGTGAAGGTCAGGGGACCTGGGATGAGCAGTTCTTC
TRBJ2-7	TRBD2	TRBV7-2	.	CASSAGGTRPHPDF	TGTGCCAGCAGCGCGGGGGGGACTAGACCCCACCCCGACTTC
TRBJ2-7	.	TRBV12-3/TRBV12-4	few	CASSQQVPAGEQYF	TGTGCCAGCAGTCAACAGGTTCCCGCGGGAGAGCAGTACTTC
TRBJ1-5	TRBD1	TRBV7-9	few	CASSYGTGNNQPQHF	TGTGCCAGCAGCTACGGGACAGGGAATAATCAGCCCCAGCATTTT
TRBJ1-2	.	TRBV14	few	CASSPHRVIIDYGYTF	TGTGCCAGCAGCCCACACAGGGTAATCATAGACTATGGCTACACCTTC
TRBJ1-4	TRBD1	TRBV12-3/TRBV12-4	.	CASSRDRINEKLFF	TGTGCCAGCAGTCGGGACAGAATTAATGAAAAACTGTTTTTT
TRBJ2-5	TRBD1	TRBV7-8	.	CASSLKQGAAETQYF	TGTGCCAGCAGCTTAAAACAGGGGGCTGCAGAGACCCAGTACTTC